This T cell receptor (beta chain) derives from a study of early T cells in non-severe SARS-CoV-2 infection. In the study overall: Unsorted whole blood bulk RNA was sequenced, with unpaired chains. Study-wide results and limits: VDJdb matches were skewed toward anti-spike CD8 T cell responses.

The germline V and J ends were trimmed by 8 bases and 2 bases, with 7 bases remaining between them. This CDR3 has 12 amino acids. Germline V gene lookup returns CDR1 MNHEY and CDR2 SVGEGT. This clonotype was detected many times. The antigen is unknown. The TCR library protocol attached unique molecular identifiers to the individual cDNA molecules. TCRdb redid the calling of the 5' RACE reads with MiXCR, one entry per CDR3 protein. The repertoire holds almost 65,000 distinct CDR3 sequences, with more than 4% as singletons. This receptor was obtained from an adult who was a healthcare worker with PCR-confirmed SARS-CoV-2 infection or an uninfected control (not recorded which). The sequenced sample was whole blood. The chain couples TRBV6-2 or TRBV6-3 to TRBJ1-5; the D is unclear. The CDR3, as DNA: TGTGCCAGCCGGCGAGGCAATCAGCCCCAGCATTTT. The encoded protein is CASRRGNQPQHF.